These 32 T cell receptor beta chains share one sample of origin, sequenced in a study of T cell responses to AZD1222 COVID-19 vaccine. Assay used: immunoSEQ multiplex PCR; TCRdb lists only in-frame clones, some missing. The data contain some 120,000 clones, around 90% of them singletons. The material was peripheral blood, obtained on day 0 of AZD1222 vaccination. The receptors stem from an adult in good health.

The chain has TRBV6-6 and TRBJ1-3, with TRBD1 identical over 7 bases. CDR1 and CDR2 from the germline V gene are MNHNY and SVGAGI (reference sequence). The CDR3 totals 15 residues. Trimming took 6 bases from V and 0 from J; bases not matched to a gene: 5. DNA for the CDR3: TGTGCCAGCAGAGACAGGGAGGGCTCTGGAAACACCATATATTTT. This gives the protein CASRDREGSGNTIYF.

The V call is TRBV18, the J call TRBJ2-7, with TRBD2 identical over 9 bases. The CDR3 has 15 amino acids. Losses at the gene ends were 6 bases for V and 4 bases for J; bases not matched to a gene: 10. Looked up from germline, CDR1 is KGHSH and CDR2 is LQKENI. CDR3 amino acids: CASSLEAGGPYEQYF. CDR3 nucleotides: TGTGCCAGCTCTCTCGAGGCGGGAGGGCCGTACGAGCAGTACTTC.

The chain links TRBV10-3 to TRBJ2-7; 7 bases are a match to TRBD1. J lost 2 bases, V lost 6 bases, and 4 bases had no gene match. This CDR3 is 13 amino acids long. The germline V gene encodes CDR1 ENHRY and CDR2 SYGVKD. The CDR3 DNA sequence: TGTGCCATCAGCTCCGGGACAGCCTACGAGCAGTACTTC. As protein: CAISSGTAYEQYF.

The chain combines TRBV6-5 with TRBJ1-5; weak D call: TRBD1 (5 bases). The CDR3 length is 13 residues. The germline V gene encodes CDR1 MNHEY and CDR2 SVGAGI. V lost 4 bases and J lost 7, with 11 bases in between. DNA for the CDR3: TGTGCCAGCAGTTCCAGGGAATTCCAGCCCCAGCATTTT. Its translation: CASSSREFQPQHF.

This clone came up a few times. The chain carries TRBV7-8 and TRBJ2-3; weak D call: TRBD2 (5 bases). Trimming shortened V by 3 bases and J by 0 bases, and 16 bases separated the two germline ends. The CDR3 runs to 17 residues. From germline, CDR1 is SGHVS and CDR2 FQNEAQ. The CDR3 protein is CASSFPRRSASTDTQYF. Here the CDR3 DNA reads TGTGCCAGCAGCTTTCCGAGGAGGTCAGCTAGCACAGATACGCAGTATTTT.

V is TRBV6-5 and J is TRBJ1-4; 8 nucleotides align to TRBD1. The CDR3 is 14 residues long. Germline CDR1 and CDR2: MNHEY and SVGAGI. V trimming: 7 bases; J trimming: 6 bases; junction bases outside the gene matches: 7. CDR3: CASTRTGPDEKLFF. CDR3 coding DNA: TGTGCCAGCACCAGGACAGGGCCGGATGAAAAACTGTTTTTT.

The chain has TRBV2 and TRBJ1-5, with D perhaps matching TRBD1 (5 bases). The length of the CDR3 is 15 residues. V was clipped by 7 bases and J by 2 bases, with 15 bases between them. Germline loops: CDR1 SNHLY, CDR2 FYNNEI. CDR3 residues: CASINGGKGNQPQHF. The CDR3 DNA is TGTGCCAGCATAAATGGGGGTAAGGGCAATCAGCCCCAGCATTTT.

V usage is TRBV6-5 and J usage is TRBJ1-6; tentative D call: TRBD1 (5 bases). V lost 6 bases and J lost 5, with 14 bases in between. The CDR3 is 15 residues long. Per germline, CDR1 MNHEY and CDR2 SVGAGI. CDR3 DNA: TGTGCCAGCAGCTTGCACGACAGCAATAATTCACCCCTCCACTTT. Translating it yields CASSLHDSNNSPLHF.

This chain uses TRBV2 with TRBJ1-5; D is undetermined. V lost 8 bases to trimming and J lost 3 bases, with 8 bases between them. CDR1 and CDR2 (germline): SNHLY, FYNNEI. This CDR3 has 12 residues. The CDR3 region has the DNA TGTGCCAGCCGTAGAATCAATCAGCCCCAGCATTTT. This encodes CASRRINQPQHF.

The chain joins TRBV7-9 to TRBJ2-1, with 8 bases fitting TRBD2. Germline lookup yields CDR1 SEHNR and CDR2 FQNEAQ (reference sequence). This CDR3 region has 18 residues. V trimming: 1 base; J trimming: 0 bases; junction bases outside the gene matches: 8. The CDR3 loop is CASSLDDKRESSYNEQFF. The CDR3 DNA follows: TGTGCCAGCAGCTTAGATGATAAGCGGGAGAGCTCCTACAATGAGCAGTTCTTC.

This clone appeared once. This chain joins TRBV7-9 and TRBJ2-7, with 9 bases that match TRBD1. The J segment lost 3 bases and the V segment lost 2 bases, leaving 5 bases of the junction unmatched. This CDR3 is built from 15 residues. Germline CDR1 is SEHNR and CDR2 is FQNEAQ (reference sequence). In DNA, the CDR3 is TGTGCCAGCAGCTTACCGGGACAGGGAGGCTACGAGCAGTACTTC. Its protein product is CASSLPGQGGYEQYF.

The V gene is TRBV5-1, the J gene TRBJ2-1; D remains unclear. This CDR3 has 14 residues. Germline CDR1 and CDR2: SGHRS and YFSETQ. The V gene lost 1 base and the J gene lost 6 bases, with 11 bases spanning the gap. The CDR3 protein is CASSLPGAANEQFF. CDR3 coding DNA: TGCGCCAGCAGCTTGCCCGGAGCCGCCAATGAGCAGTTCTTC.

The V call is TRBV2, the J call TRBJ1-1, with TRBD1 as a possible D gene (5 bases). Trimming stripped 6 bases from V and 4 bases from J, with 9 bases between. The CDR3 runs to 12 residues. Germline V CDR1 and CDR2: SNHLY, FYNNEI. This CDR3 reads CASSGDATEAFF. DNA of the CDR3: TGTGCCAGCAGCGGGGACGCCACTGAAGCTTTCTTT.

The CDR3 protein is CASTRTKDRYTEAFF. The CDR3 DNA sequence: TGTGCCAGCACCCGAACCAAAGACAGATACACTGAAGCTTTCTTT. The genes are TRBV5-8 and TRBJ1-1; tentative D call: TRBD1 (5 bases). The germline V gene has CDR1 SGHTS and CDR2 YDEGEE. V was pared by 6 bases and J by 3 bases, with 18 bases between. The CDR3 contains 15 residues.

This chain uses TRBV7-2 with TRBJ2-5; D is possibly TRBD1 or TRBD2 (5 bases each). Trimming pared 3 bases from V and 5 bases from J, leaving 19 bases between. CDR1 is SGHTA, CDR2 FQGNSA, per germline. The CDR3 covers 16 residues. The CDR3 coding sequence is TGTGCCAGCAGCTTGGGGACGGGTAGCCCCGGGGAGACCCAGTACTTC. Translation: CASSLGTGSPGETQYF.

This rearrangement joins TRBV4-1 to TRBJ1-3, with a possible D match to TRBD1 (6 bases). CDR3 size: 17 residues. V lost 0 bases and J lost 3, with 15 bases in between. CDR1 and CDR2 (germline): MGHRA, YSYEKL. The chain's CDR3 is CASSQDVGRGGGNTIYF. In nucleotides, the CDR3 is TGCGCCAGCAGCCAAGATGTCGGCAGGGGTGGTGGAAACACCATATATTTT.

The chain couples TRBV2 to TRBJ1-5, with D possibly matching TRBD1 (6 bases). The CDR3 sequence is 15 residues long. The V and J ends lost 3 bases and 3 bases respectively, with 12 bases between them. CDR1 is SNHLY and CDR2 is FYNNEI in the germline V gene. DNA of the CDR3: TGTGCCAGCAGTGACCAGAAGGGGGTCAATCAGCCCCAGCATTTT. Its translation is CASSDQKGVNQPQHF.

The chain is built from TRBV19 and TRBJ2-3; tentatively, D is TRBD2 (5 bases). The CDR3 is 14 residues long. Germline-derived CDR1 and CDR2 are LNHDA and SQIVND (reference sequence). V was clipped by 5 bases and J by 2 bases, with 11 bases between them. The CDR3 loop reads CASSGPGFTDTQYF. The CDR3 DNA sequence: TGTGCCAGTAGTGGCCCGGGGTTCACAGATACGCAGTATTTT.

The V call is TRBV5-1, the J call TRBJ1-4; 7 nucleotides line up with TRBD1. The germline CDR1 and CDR2 sequences are SGHRS and YFSETQ. This CDR3 comprises 15 residues. Trimming took 3 bases from V and 4 from J; bases not matched to a gene: 6. The CDR3 sequence is CASSWHGDSNEKLFF. CDR3 DNA: TGCGCCAGCAGCTGGCACGGGGACAGTAATGAAAAACTGTTTTTT.

V usage is TRBV28 and J usage is TRBJ1-4; no definite D call. The length of the CDR3 is 15 residues. The ends were cut back, 10 bases at V and 3 bases at J, with 18 bases in the middle. Per the germline V gene, CDR1 is MDHEN and CDR2 is SYDVKM. The CDR3 sequence: CAIQKPGGANEKLFF. DNA for the CDR3: TGTGCCATCCAGAAGCCAGGTGGAGCTAATGAAAAACTGTTTTTT.

The V gene is TRBV10-2, the J gene TRBJ1-6; D unclear. Germline V gene data show CDR1 as WSHSY and CDR2 as SAAADI. The CDR3 totals 13 residues. V lost 6 bases, J lost 7 bases, and 10 bases lay in between. The CDR3 region has the DNA TGCGCCAGCAGCCTACAGCAAAATTCACCCCTCCACTTT. Translation: CASSLQQNSPLHF.

This chain uses TRBV6-5 with TRBJ1-2, with 7 bases that match TRBD1. This CDR3 is 13 amino acids long. V lost 6 bases to trimming and J lost 8 bases; unmatched junction nucleotides: 9. Germline CDR1 MNHEY, CDR2 SVGAGI. The CDR3 DNA reads TGTGCCAGCAGCCCCAGACAGGGCGGCGGCTACACCTTC. It codes for CASSPRQGGGYTF.

The chain couples TRBV5-1 to TRBJ1-1; D ambiguous. The CDR3 consists of 15 residues. V was shortened by 4 bases and J by 4 bases, with 17 bases between the two germline ends. CDR1 SGHRS and CDR2 YFSETQ come from the germline V gene. CDR3 coding DNA: TGCGCCAGCAGCCTGGGCAGGTCTGAGGGCACTGAAGCTTTCTTT. This sequence encodes CASSLGRSEGTEAFF.

The chain carries TRBV30 and TRBJ2-7, with 8 bases identical to TRBD2. This CDR3 region has 15 residues. The V gene end was trimmed by 6 bases and the J gene end by 9 bases; junction bases not matched to a gene: 19. Germline CDR1 reads GTSNPN; CDR2 reads SVGIG (reference sequence). CDR3 amino acids: CACTPPGGLSSGQYF. The CDR3 region has the DNA TGTGCCTGCACCCCCCCGGGGGGGCTTTCGTCTGGGCAGTACTTC.

This chain links TRBV6-2 or TRBV6-3 with TRBJ2-7; maybe TRBD2 (6 bases). Deletions cut 5 bases from V and 2 bases from J, with 7 bases between. Germline assignment: CDR1 MNHEY and CDR2 SVGEGT. This CDR3 region has 12 residues. CDR3: CASSRETYEQYF. The CDR3 coding sequence is TGTGCCAGCAGTCGGGAGACCTACGAGCAGTACTTC.

This sequence joins TRBV2 and TRBJ2-1, with 7 bases matching TRBD2. Germline values: CDR1 SNHLY, CDR2 FYNNEI. V lost 11 bases and J lost 8; bases outside the gene matches: 15. This CDR3 has 14 amino acids. In nucleotides, the CDR3 is TGTGCCCCCAGCCCCAGACTAGCTGGTGATGAGCAGTTCTTC. As protein: CAPSPRLAGDEQFF.

The chain has TRBV19 and TRBJ2-1, with D uncertain. The CDR3 totals 14 residues. Between the trimmed V and J ends, which lost 3 bases and 1 base, there was a span of 7 bases. The V gene's germline CDR1 is LNHDA and CDR2 SQIVND (reference sequence). As DNA, the CDR3 is TGTGCCAGTAGTATCACAGCGTCCTACAATGAGCAGTTCTTC. Translated, it gives CASSITASYNEQFF.

The J gene is TRBJ2-7, the V gene TRBV13, with TRBD1 identical over 8 bases. The CDR3 spans 17 residues. Trimming removed 5 bases from V and 2 bases from J; junction bases left unmatched: 14. CDR1 and CDR2 (germline): PRHDT, FYEKMQ (reference sequence). CDR3 bases: TGTGCCAGCAGCCCGACCCCAGGACAGGGACGAGCCTACGAGCAGTACTTC. It yields the protein CASSPTPGQGRAYEQYF.

The chain carries TRBV19 and TRBJ2-3; 13 nucleotides match TRBD2. The germline gives CDR1 LNHDA, CDR2 SQIVND (reference sequence). The CDR3 extends over 16 amino acids. Unmatched junction bases numbered 3, after V lost 4 bases and J lost 2 bases. The CDR3 here is CASSTGLAGDTDTQYF. Written as DNA, the CDR3 is TGTGCCAGTAGTACCGGACTAGCGGGAGACACAGATACGCAGTATTTT.

The rearrangement joins TRBV4-3 to TRBJ2-7; a weak D match, TRBD2 (6 bases). Germline V CDR1 and CDR2: LGHNA, YSLEER. The V and J ends lost 1 base and 3 bases respectively, with 28 bases between them. The CDR3 runs to 20 residues. CDR3 sequence reads: CASSQAINVQRADLSYEQYF. Written as DNA, the CDR3 is TGCGCCAGCAGCCAAGCAATCAATGTACAGCGGGCCGACCTAAGCTACGAGCAGTACTTC.

This clone was seen only a few times. The V gene is TRBV19, the J gene TRBJ2-7; D remains unclear. CDR3 size: 14 residues. Germline V lookup: CDR1 LNHDA, CDR2 SQIVND (reference sequence). With 1 base removed from V and 2 bases from J, the gap between germline ends came to 9 bases. The CDR3 reads CASSIGNGAYEQYF. CDR3 nucleotides: TGTGCCAGTAGTATAGGGAATGGGGCCTACGAGCAGTACTTC. Drawing the rest from reference TRBV19 and TRBJ2-7, the complete variable domain is DGGITQSPKYLFRKEGQNVTLSCEQNLNHDAMYWYRQDPGQGLRLIYYSQIVNDFQKGDIAEGYSVSREKKESFPLTVTSAQKNPTAFYLCASSIGNGAYEQYFGPGTRLTVT.

The CDR3 coding sequence is TGTGCCAGCAGTAACCTAGCGGGAGGTGCCAATGAGCAGTTCTTC. Translation: CASSNLAGGANEQFF. This chain uses TRBV6-5 with TRBJ2-1; 11 bases match TRBD2. This CDR3 spans 15 amino acids. CDR1 is MNHEY and CDR2 is SVGAGI in the germline V gene. V shed 5 bases and J 6 bases; nucleotides not matched to a gene: 6.